Below, 9 T cell receptor beta chains from the same sample are listed, as sequenced in a study of read filtering for tumor transcriptome and immune sequencing. The library was built from 400 to 500 ng RNA with molecular barcoded adaptors for alpha/delta and beta/gamma chains. One entry per CDR3 protein results from TCRdb running MiXCR on the reads. Of approximately 6,500 distinct CDR3 sequences in the sample, about a quarter were seen once. Sequencing was done on a sample of a population of CD138-negative cells sorted from bone marrow. Source of these receptors: a donor over 35 with multiple myeloma.

This clonotype occurred many times. V gene TRBV5-1 combines with J gene TRBJ2-1; 8 nucleotides agree with TRBD2. Trimming cost V 3 bases and J 15 bases; bases outside gene matches: 11. Germline CDR1 reads SGHRS; CDR2 reads YFSETQ. This CDR3 comprises 13 residues. The CDR3 loop is CASSSGTSFLAFF. Here the CDR3 DNA reads TGCGCCAGCAGCTCCGGGACTAGTTTTTTGGCGTTCTTC.

This clonotype is classed as medium-sized. The chain recombines TRBV20-1 with TRBJ2-1; TRBD2 aligns across 8 bases. This CDR3 comprises 16 residues. V shed 0 bases, J shed 7 bases, and the junction held 11 bases outside the gene matches. Germline values: CDR1 DFQATT, CDR2 SNEGSKA (reference sequence). CDR3 sequence reads: CSAREGGTSLENEQFF. CDR3 nucleotides: TGCAGTGCTAGAGAGGGGGGGACTAGTCTTGAGAATGAGCAGTTCTTC.

This clonotype appeared many times. This chain joins TRBV9 and TRBJ1-2, with D hard to call. From germline, CDR1 is SGDLS and CDR2 YYNGEE. Trimming removed 4 bases from V and 1 base from J, with 11 bases in between. The CDR3 contains 14 residues. CDR3 in amino acids: CASSPRTVNYGYTF. CDR3 sequence (DNA): TGTGCCAGCAGCCCCCGAACAGTTAACTATGGCTACACCTTC.

As regards this clonotype: The junction departs from the called germline gene at one end, perhaps through a read error. The chain is built from TRBV7-2 and TRBJ2-5; D unclear. The CDR3 contains 13 residues. Germline CDR1 is SGHTA and CDR2 is FQGNSA. In DNA form, the CDR3 reads TGTGCCAGCATCTTATGGGTGGAAGAGACCCAGTACTTC. It codes for CASILWVEETQYF. The variable domain in full, with the rest retrieved from reference TRBV7-2 and TRBJ2-5, is GAGVSQSPSNKVTEKGKDVELRCDPISGHTALYWYRQSLGQGLEFLIYFQGNSAPDKSGLPSDRFSAERTGGSVSTLTIQRTQQEDSAVYLCASILWVEETQYFGPGTRLLVL.

This clonotype was seen many times. This rearrangement joins TRBV5-1 to TRBJ2-1; TRBD1 is a possible D gene (5 bases). The CDR3 covers 14 residues. Germline CDR1 and CDR2: SGHRS and YFSETQ. Trimming pared 4 bases from V and 6 bases from J, leaving 14 bases between. The chain's CDR3 is CASSGTGLGNEQFF. The DNA of the CDR3 is TGCGCCAGCAGCGGAACAGGCCTGGGCAATGAGCAGTTCTTC. The full variable domain, its missing parts supplied by reference TRBV5-1 and TRBJ2-1, is KAGVTQTPRYLIKTRGQQVTLSCSPISGHRSVSWYQQTPGQGLQFLFEYFSETQRNKGNFPGRFSGRQFSNSRSEMNVSTLELGDSALYLCASSGTGLGNEQFFGPGTRLTVL.

This clonotype was recorded at least ten times. The V gene is TRBV29-1, the J gene TRBJ2-3; D is uncertain. Trimming removed 2 bases at V and 6 bases at J, with 9 bases between. This CDR3 contains 12 residues. Germline V gives CDR1 SQVTM, CDR2 ANQGSEA. DNA of the CDR3: TGCAGCGTTGAACCCTCAGTGGATACGCAGTATTTT. It codes for CSVEPSVDTQYF.

This clonotype was counted ten times or more. This chain connects TRBV9 to TRBJ2-1; the D is unclear. V lost 3 bases, J lost 5 bases, and 9 bases lay in between. This CDR3 is 13 amino acids long. CDR1 is SGDLS and CDR2 is YYNGEE in the germline V gene. CDR3 sequence reads: CASSAWNHNEQFF. The CDR3 coding sequence is TGTGCCAGCAGCGCCTGGAACCACAATGAGCAGTTCTTC.

On this clonotype: The conserved closing phenylalanine or tryptophan is absent in this CDR3, likely reflecting a read error. The chain joins TRBV5-1 to TRBJ2-2; TRBD2 matches at 14 bases. In germline, CDR1 is SGHRS, CDR2 YFSETQ. Trimming took 3 bases from V and 5 from J; bases not matched to a gene: 6. This CDR3 region has 17 residues. CDR3 DNA sequence: TGCGCCAGCAGCTCGGGACTAGCGGGAGAATCGACCGGGGAGCTGTTTCTT. This gives the protein CASSSGLAGESTGELFL.

Concerning this clonotype: One base separates it from a far larger clone, so it is likely a read error. The chain links TRBV5-6 to TRBJ2-1; D is undetermined. Germline CDR1 and CDR2: SGHDT and YYEEEE. The CDR3 runs to 14 residues. The CDR3 nucleotides are TGTGCCAGCAACTTGGATGGGGCCTACAATGAGCAGTTCTTC. This gives the protein CASNLDGAYNEQFF.